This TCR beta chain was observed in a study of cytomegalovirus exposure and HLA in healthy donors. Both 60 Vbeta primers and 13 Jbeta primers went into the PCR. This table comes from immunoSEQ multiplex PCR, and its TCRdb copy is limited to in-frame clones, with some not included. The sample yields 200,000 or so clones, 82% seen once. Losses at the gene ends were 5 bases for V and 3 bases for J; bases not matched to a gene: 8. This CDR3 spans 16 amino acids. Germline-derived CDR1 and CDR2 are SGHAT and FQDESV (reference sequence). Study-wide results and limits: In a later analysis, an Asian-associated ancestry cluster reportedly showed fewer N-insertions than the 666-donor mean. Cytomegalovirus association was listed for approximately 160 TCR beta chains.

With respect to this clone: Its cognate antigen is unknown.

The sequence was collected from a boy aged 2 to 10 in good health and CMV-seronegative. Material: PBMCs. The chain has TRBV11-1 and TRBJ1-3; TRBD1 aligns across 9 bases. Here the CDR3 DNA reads TGTGCCAGCAGCCGGTTGGACAGGGGCCTTGGAAACACCATATATTTT. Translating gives CASSRLDRGLGNTIYF.